This TCR beta chain was sequenced for a study of a mutant IDH1 vaccine in newly diagnosed glioma. About the research overall: Treated patients comprised about 60% males and about 38% females, mean age around 40 years.

The germline V gene encodes CDR1 PRHDT and CDR2 FYEKMQ (reference sequence). The CDR3 is 16 amino acids. V was clipped by 3 bases and J by 4 bases; unmatched bases: 5. A remark on this clone: Its target is not known.

Assay used: immunoSEQ multiplex PCR; TCRdb lists only in-frame clones, some missing. The table lists roughly 70,000 clones, about 86% of them singletons, with 4.6% in the top ten. The study's findings and limits: Immune responses arising from the vaccine appeared in around 93% of patients. With respect to changes in top peripheral T cell clonotypes, pseudoprogression seemed unrelated.

Time point specified: baseline, week 1 (first vaccination visit). The treatment was: pre-vaccination baseline after standard-of-care therapy. Every donor had a new WHO grade 3 or 4 astrocytoma that was IDH1-mutant, with loss of nuclear ATRX. The chain recombines TRBV13 with TRBJ2-2; 10 nucleotides agree with TRBD2. The clonotype was recovered from a woman aged 18 to 35 with glioma. Some clones in this sample may be carry-over from other donors' samples. This specimen was peripheral blood mononuclear cells (PBMCs), taken from a glioma patient treated with radiotherapy, temozolomide or both. Here the CDR3 DNA reads TGTGCCAGCAGCTTCCGGACTAGCGGAGTCACCGGGGAGCTGTTTTTT. Translated, it gives CASSFRTSGVTGELFF.